The 31 T cell receptor beta chains in this list originate from one sample, sequenced in a study of blood T cell repertoires in COVID-19. TCRdb keeps only in-frame clones here, not all; method: immunoSEQ multiplex PCR. The sample includes hundreds of thousands of clones, roughly 86% seen only once; the top ten take around 1.9%. Sequenced sample: PBMCs or T cells enriched from blood (not recorded which). These TCRs come from a man aged 40-49 years in a cohort exposed to, infected with or recovered from COVID-19 (not recorded which).

The rearrangement joins TRBV7-8 to TRBJ2-2; the match to TRBD2 covers 7 bases. Germline trimming cut 7 bases from V and 0 bases from J; bases unmatched to any gene: 11. The CDR3 consists of 17 residues. The V gene's germline CDR1 is SGHVS and CDR2 FQNEAQ. CDR3 in DNA: TGTGCCAGCACCTACCCCGGGGGGACTGCGAACACCGGGGAGCTGTTTTTT. Its translation: CASTYPGGTANTGELFF.

The rearrangement uses TRBV30 and TRBJ2-7, with 7 bases that match TRBD1. Looked up from germline, CDR1 is GTSNPN and CDR2 is SVGIG (reference sequence). The CDR3 length is 14 residues. J lost 2 bases, V lost 0 bases, and 4 bases had no gene match. The CDR3 coding sequence is TGTGCCTGGAGTGTACTCGGACAGGCCTACGAGCAGTACTTC. Its translation: CAWSVLGQAYEQYF. Looking up the rest from reference TRBV30 and TRBJ2-7 gives the full variable domain: SQTIHQWPATLVQPVGSPLSLECTVEGTSNPNLYWYRQAAGRGLQLLFYSVGIGQISSEVPQNLSASRPQDRQFILSSKKLLLSDSGFYLCAWSVLGQAYEQYFGPGTRLTVT.

The chain employs TRBV15 and TRBJ2-7, with D possibly matching TRBD1 (6 bases). The V end lost 5 bases, the J end lost 1 base, and 12 bases lay between the germline ends. Germline V lookup: CDR1 LNHNV, CDR2 YYDKDF (reference sequence). The CDR3 consists of 14 residues. The CDR3 DNA reads TGTGCCACCAGCCTAGGGGGTGGATCCTACGAGCAGTACTTC. Amino acids: CATSLGGGSYEQYF.

The chain combines TRBV21-1 with TRBJ2-1; the D call of TRBD2 is as the table states it, not checked on the DNA. TRBV21-1 is given as a pseudogene. The CDR3 consists of 16 residues. The CDR3: CASSPRPGLASNEQFF. DNA of the CDR3: TGTGCCAGCAGCCCTAGACCGGGACTAGCCAGCAATGAGCAGTTCTTC.

This clone was seen just once. V usage is TRBV9 and J usage is TRBJ2-1; 7 bases are shared with TRBD1. The germline V gene encodes CDR1 SGDLS and CDR2 YYNGEE. There are 12 residues in the CDR3. The J segment lost 8 bases and the V segment lost 4 bases, leaving 3 bases of the junction unmatched. The CDR3 spells CASSRQGYEQFF. The CDR3 DNA follows: TGTGCCAGCAGCCGACAGGGCTATGAGCAGTTCTTC.

This sequence joins TRBV7-9 and TRBJ2-2; 9 bases agree with TRBD2. The CDR3 extends over 15 amino acids. V gave up 3 bases and J gave up 4 bases; unmatched junction bases: 3. Germline loops: CDR1 SEHNR, CDR2 FQNEAQ (reference sequence). The CDR3 nucleotides are TGTGCCAGCAGCTTTAGCGGGAGCCCCACCGGGGAGCTGTTTTTT. Amino acids: CASSFSGSPTGELFF.

The V gene is TRBV7-3, the J gene TRBJ2-1, with 7 bases fitting TRBD2. CDR1 and CDR2 (germline): SGHTA, FQGTGA. This CDR3 contains 13 residues. V lost 1 base, J lost 9 bases, and 3 bases stayed unmatched. The CDR3 region is CASSLRASGEQFF. The CDR3 bases are TGTGCCAGCAGCTTAAGGGCTAGCGGTGAGCAGTTCTTC. The variable domain in full, with the rest retrieved from reference TRBV7-3 and TRBJ2-1, is GAGVSQTPSNKVTEKGKYVELRCDPISGHTALYWYRQSLGQGPEFLIYFQGTGAADDSGLPNDRFFAVRPEGSVSTLKIQRTERGDSAVYLCASSLRASGEQFFGPGTRLTVL.

The chain links TRBV5-1 to TRBJ2-3, with 10 bases fitting TRBD2. The CDR3 has 16 amino acids. V was clipped by 0 bases and J by 2 bases; unmatched bases: 3. Germline loops: CDR1 SGHRS, CDR2 YFSETQ. CDR3 bases: TGCGCCAGCAGCTTGGTAGCGGGAGGAATCACAGATACGCAGTATTTT. Protein: CASSLVAGGITDTQYF.

The chain recombines TRBV18 with TRBJ1-4; TRBD1 might be the D (6 bases). This CDR3 comprises 13 residues. Germline V lookup: CDR1 KGHSH, CDR2 LQKENI. The V end lost 3 bases, the J end lost 8 bases, and 10 bases lay between the germline ends. The chain's CDR3 is CASSPRQAEKLFF. CDR3 nucleotides: TGTGCCAGCTCACCTAGACAGGCAGAAAAACTGTTTTTT. Full variable domain (missing parts from reference TRBV18 and TRBJ1-4): NAGVMQNPRHLVRRRGQEARLRCSPMKGHSHVYWYRQLPEEGLKFMVYLQKENIIDESGMPKERFSAEFPKEGPSILRIQQVVRGDSAAYFCASSPRQAEKLFFGSGTQLSVL.

The rearrangement links TRBV5-4 to TRBJ2-3; D might be TRBD1 (6 bases). Germline V gene sequence: CDR1 SGHNT, CDR2 YYREEE (reference sequence). There are 14 residues in the CDR3. The V gene lost 0 bases and the J gene lost 6 bases, with 11 bases spanning the gap. CDR3 coding DNA: TGTGCCAGCAGCTTGGCAGGGGCGGCGGATACGCAGTATTTT. Translating gives CASSLAGAADTQYF.

The chain has TRBV21-1 and TRBJ1-5; the D call of TRBD1 is as the table states it, not checked on the DNA. TRBV21-1 is noted as a pseudogene. The CDR3 is 14 amino acids. CDR3 bases: TGTGCCAGCAGTCCCCCAGGGAACAATCAGCCCCAGCATTTT. Translating it yields CASSPPGNNQPQHF.

The chain has TRBV5-5 and TRBJ2-7; the match to TRBD1 covers 7 bases. This CDR3 region has 16 residues. Germline V gene lookup returns CDR1 SGHKS and CDR2 YYEKEE (reference sequence). Trimming cost V 4 bases and J 2 bases; bases outside gene matches: 12. In DNA, the CDR3 is TGTGCCAGCAGCAGAGAGGGCAACAGGGGACCCTACGAGCAGTACTTC. It encodes CASSREGNRGPYEQYF.

The genes are TRBV18 and TRBJ1-2; tentative D call: TRBD1 (5 bases). The V and J ends lost 5 bases and 8 bases respectively, with 12 bases between them. This CDR3 has 12 amino acids. The germline V gene has CDR1 KGHSH and CDR2 LQKENI. Written as DNA, the CDR3 is TGTGCCAGCTCAGGGGACTTCGGGGGCTACACCTTC. Translated, it gives CASSGDFGGYTF.

For the CDR3, the DNA is TGCAGTGCTAGTCGACAGGGGGGCGGTCAGCCCCAGCATTTT. Amino acid sequence: CSASRQGGGQPQHF. The chain carries TRBV20-1 and TRBJ1-5, with 9 bases matching TRBD1. The V gene's germline CDR1 is DFQATT and CDR2 SNEGSKA (reference sequence). The CDR3 totals 14 residues. After removal of 3 bases from V and 6 bases from J, the junction contained 6 bases not matched to a gene.

The chain combines TRBV10-2 with TRBJ2-5, with 9 bases matching TRBD2. The ends lost 10 bases at V and 1 base at J; junction bases unmatched: 4. This CDR3 spans 13 amino acids. Looked up from germline, CDR1 is WSHSY and CDR2 is SAAADI. CDR3 bases: TGCGCCACCCAACTAGCGGGCCAAGAGACCCAGTACTTC. Its translation: CATQLAGQETQYF.

The chain carries TRBV2 and TRBJ2-3, with D uncertain. The germline V gene has CDR1 SNHLY and CDR2 FYNNEI. Trimming cost V 4 bases and J 0 bases, with 11 bases left between them. This CDR3 is 15 amino acids long. CDR3 bases: TGTGCCAGCAGTGCCGAGCGAACAAGCACAGATACGCAGTATTTT. Translated: CASSAERTSTDTQYF.

The chain couples TRBV19 to TRBJ1-1; 10 nucleotides agree with TRBD1. The germline V gene has CDR1 LNHDA and CDR2 SQIVND (reference sequence). The CDR3 spans 13 residues. Germline trimming cut 4 bases from V and 7 bases from J; bases unmatched to any gene: 3. CDR3 nucleotides: TGTGCCAGTAGTAGGACAGGGGGATATGAAGCTTTCTTT. Translated: CASSRTGGYEAFF. Looking up the rest from reference TRBV19 and TRBJ1-1 gives the full variable domain: DGGITQSPKYLFRKEGQNVTLSCEQNLNHDAMYWYRQDPGQGLRLIYYSQIVNDFQKGDIAEGYSVSREKKESFPLTVTSAQKNPTAFYLCASSRTGGYEAFFGQGTRLTVV.

The chain carries TRBV3-1 (or the pseudogene TRBV3-2) and TRBJ2-1, with 12 bases matching TRBD1. The CDR3 length is 16 residues. Trimming took 3 bases from V and 12 from J; bases not matched to a gene: 12. Looked up from germline, CDR1 is LGHDT and CDR2 is YNNKEL (reference sequence). DNA for the CDR3: TGTGCCAGCAGCCAGGGGGCCGGGACAGGGGGCAGGTGGCAGTTCTTC. Encoded protein: CASSQGAGTGGRWQFF.

V gene TRBV27 combines with J gene TRBJ1-1; D is undetermined. Per the germline V gene, CDR1 is MNHEY and CDR2 is SMNVEV (reference sequence). The CDR3 contains 13 residues. The V end lost 3 bases, the J end lost 1 base, and 6 bases lay between the germline ends. The DNA for the CDR3 is TGTGCCAGCAGTTTGACTTCGAACACTGAAGCTTTCTTT. Translation: CASSLTSNTEAFF.

The V gene is TRBV15, the J gene TRBJ1-5; the D is unclear. The germline gives CDR1 LNHNV, CDR2 YYDKDF (reference sequence). The V end lost 0 bases, the J end lost 4 bases, and 10 bases lay between the germline ends. This CDR3 contains 15 residues. The CDR3 bases are TGTGCCACCAGCAGAGATCTGGGCCGAAATCAGCCCCAGCATTTT. This gives the protein CATSRDLGRNQPQHF.

The chain combines TRBV5-4 with TRBJ1-1, with 11 nucleotides matching TRBD1. Germline assignment: CDR1 SGHNT and CDR2 YYREEE (reference sequence). Trimming at V came to 5 bases and at J to 10 bases, leaving 10 bases not matched to a gene. The CDR3 has 14 amino acids. The CDR3 region has the DNA TGTGCCAGCAGACCCGGACAGGGGGCGGTTTTAGCTTTCTTT. Protein: CASRPGQGAVLAFF.

This chain connects TRBV7-9 to TRBJ2-7; 9 bases line up with TRBD2. Trimming removed 1 base from V and 2 bases from J; junction bases left unmatched: 3. The CDR3 runs to 15 residues. Germline-derived CDR1 and CDR2 are SEHNR and FQNEAQ (reference sequence). CDR3 in DNA: TGTGCCAGCAGCTTAGGGGGACTAGCCCCCTACGAGCAGTACTTC. The encoded protein is CASSLGGLAPYEQYF.

This rearrangement joins TRBV2 to TRBJ2-5; 11 nucleotides agree with TRBD2. The CDR3 covers 14 residues. Trimming cost V 9 bases and J 1 base; bases outside gene matches: 4. Germline V gene lookup returns CDR1 SNHLY and CDR2 FYNNEI. The DNA for the CDR3 is TGTGCCAGGAGAGGACTAGCGGGCCAAGAGACCCAGTACTTC. The encoded protein is CARRGLAGQETQYF.

The rearrangement links TRBV7-6 to TRBJ2-6; 10 bases map to TRBD1. V lost 5 bases, J lost 0 bases, and 10 bases stayed unmatched. The germline V gene has CDR1 SGHVS and CDR2 FNYEAQ. The CDR3 runs 19 residues. The DNA for the CDR3 is TGTGCCAGCAGCCTCAGGACAGGGGGGGGAACCTCTGGGGCCAACGTCCTGACTTTC. This gives the protein CASSLRTGGGTSGANVLTF.

This chain links TRBV5-1 with TRBJ2-1; 11 bases match TRBD2. Germline V gene sequence: CDR1 SGHRS, CDR2 YFSETQ. The CDR3 extends over 15 amino acids. The trim removed 0 bases at V and 8 bases at J, leaving 4 bases unmatched. The CDR3 DNA is TGCGCCAGCAGCTTGGGTGGGACTAGCGGCCATGAGCAGTTCTTC. This sequence encodes CASSLGGTSGHEQFF.

The count of this clone is one. The chain joins TRBV28 to TRBJ2-7, with TRBD1 matching over 10 bases. Unmatched junction bases numbered 3, after V lost 5 bases and J lost 2 bases. From germline, CDR1 is MDHEN and CDR2 SYDVKM. The CDR3 has 14 residues. The CDR3 is CASSRTGGAYEQYF. Here the CDR3 DNA reads TGTGCCAGCAGTCGGACAGGGGGGGCCTACGAGCAGTACTTC.

This chain uses TRBV12-3 or TRBV12-4 with TRBJ1-1; D not resolved. The CDR3 is 12 residues long. V was pared by 6 bases and J by 5 bases, with 10 bases between. This CDR3 is CASSPTGTEAFF. In nucleotides, the CDR3 is TGTGCCAGCAGCCCTACGGGGACTGAAGCTTTCTTT.

The rearrangement links TRBV3-1 (or the pseudogene TRBV3-2) to TRBJ2-3, with TRBD1 as a possible D gene (6 bases). V lost 1 base, J lost 1 base, and 9 bases lay in between. The CDR3 runs 15 residues. The germline V gene encodes CDR1 LGHDT and CDR2 YNNKEL (reference sequence). In DNA, the CDR3 is TGTGCCAGCAGCCAAGGTGGGGGCCGCACAGATACGCAGTATTTT. Residues: CASSQGGGRTDTQYF.

The chain has TRBV7-9 and TRBJ2-7, with a tentative D call TRBD1 (5 bases). The ends were cut back, 1 base at V and 0 bases at J, with 13 bases in the middle. The CDR3 extends over 16 amino acids. Germline loops: CDR1 SEHNR, CDR2 FQNEAQ (reference sequence). CDR3 bases: TGTGCCAGCAGCTTAGGCTGGACAAAGAGCTCCTACGAGCAGTACTTC. Translation gives CASSLGWTKSSYEQYF.

About this clone: The sample contains more than one DNA sequence encoding this CDR3. The chain employs TRBV10-3 and TRBJ2-7; 8 bases are a match to TRBD2. The CDR3 is 14 amino acids. In germline, CDR1 is ENHRY, CDR2 SYGVKD. V lost 4 bases and J lost 2; bases outside the gene matches: 4. Here the CDR3 DNA reads TGTGCCATCAGTGGGTTAGCGGGGACCTACGAGCAGTACTTC. It specifies CAISGLAGTYEQYF.

The chain links TRBV5-6 to TRBJ2-7; weak D call: TRBD2 (5 bases). The CDR3 spans 12 residues. V lost 2 bases, J lost 2 bases, and 5 bases lay in between. CDR1 and CDR2 from the germline V gene are SGHDT and YYEEEE. In nucleotides, the CDR3 is TGTGCCAGCAGCTTCGGGACCTACGAGCAGTACTTC. It is translated as CASSFGTYEQYF.